Sequencing of this TCR beta chain was carried out in a study of CD8+ T cells in alopecia areata. In the case of this clone: Other DNA variants within this sample encode the same CDR3.

As to treatment: oral pan-JAK inhibitor, 5-10 mg twice daily. cDNA serving as the sequencing template came from extracted, reverse transcribed RNA. Produced via immunoSEQ multiplex PCR; TCRdb's table is partial and in-frame only. The table lists roughly 280,000 clones, over 45% of them singletons. The CDR3 loop spans 13 amino acids. Germline CDR1 and CDR2: SGHRS and YFSETQ. V lost 2 bases to trimming and J lost 1 base, with 6 bases between them. The chain carries TRBV5-1 and TRBJ2-5; the D is unclear. The source of this sequence is a human donor with alopecia areata. The source was CD4+ T cells sorted from blood, collected at week 52, from a patient treated with tofacitinib. The CDR3: CASSFGSQETQYF. CDR3 coding DNA: TGCGCCAGCAGCTTCGGCTCCCAAGAGACCCAGTACTTC.